This is a list of T cell receptor beta chains from one sample in a study of T cell responses to AZD1222 COVID-19 vaccine. Clones were sequenced by immunoSEQ multiplex PCR, and TCRdb holds only the in-frame ones, with some missing. The sample yields 140,000 to 150,000 clones, 85% to 90% seen once. The material sequenced was peripheral blood, taken 28 days after the second AZD1222 dose. The receptors were sampled from an adult who received the AZD1222 COVID-19 vaccine. Each CDR3 is given with its conserved first and last residue. D genes are given only for firm matches. Where a row states a size, it is once, few, many or the class of an expanded clone; other rows omit it.

V gene: TRBV30
D gene: -
CDR3 length: 13
J gene: TRBJ2-2
clone size: -
CDR3 protein: CAWSVTGAGELFF
CDR3 DNA: TGTGCCTGGAGTGTCACCGGGGCCGGGGAGCTGTTTTTT

V gene: TRBV27
D gene: -
CDR3 length: 13
J gene: TRBJ1-2
clone size: -
CDR3 protein: CASIQQGPYGYTF
CDR3 DNA: TGTGCCAGCATCCAGCAGGGGCCCTATGGCTACACCTTC

V gene: TRBV28
D gene: -
CDR3 length: 12
J gene: TRBJ1-1
clone size: few
CDR3 protein: CASSTGYTEAFF
CDR3 DNA: TGTGCCAGCAGCACAGGGTACACTGAAGCTTTCTTT

V gene: TRBV6-5
D gene: TRBD1
CDR3 length: 15
J gene: TRBJ1-3
clone size: -
CDR3 protein: CASSRTGAGGNTIYF
CDR3 DNA: TGTGCCAGCAGTCGGACAGGGGCGGGTGGAAACACCATATATTTT

V gene: TRBV27
D gene: -
CDR3 length: 15
J gene: TRBJ1-4
clone size: -
CDR3 protein: CASSPLLGGYEKLFF
CDR3 DNA: TGTGCCAGCAGTCCCCTCCTGGGGGGCTACGAAAAACTGTTTTTT

V gene: TRBV4-2
D gene: -
CDR3 length: 14
J gene: TRBJ1-6
clone size: -
CDR3 protein: CASSQGFGDSPLHF
CDR3 DNA: TGTGCCAGCAGCCAAGGATTCGGGGACTCACCCCTCCACTTT

V gene: TRBV9
D gene: TRBD2
CDR3 length: 15
J gene: TRBJ2-2
clone size: once
CDR3 protein: CASSPEPAGAGELFF
CDR3 DNA: TGTGCCAGCAGCCCAGAGCCCGCGGGGGCCGGGGAGCTGTTTTTT

V gene: TRBV2
D gene: -
CDR3 length: 15
J gene: TRBJ2-3
clone size: few
CDR3 protein: CASSESWGGTDTQYF
CDR3 DNA: TGTGCCAGCAGTGAATCGTGGGGAGGCACAGATACGCAGTATTTT

V gene: TRBV19
D gene: -
CDR3 length: 13
J gene: TRBJ1-5
clone size: once
CDR3 protein: CASSTSTGGPQHF
CDR3 DNA: TGTGCCAGTAGTACCTCGACAGGAGGGCCCCAGCATTTT

V gene: TRBV11-2
D gene: -
CDR3 length: 15
J gene: TRBJ2-1
clone size: -
CDR3 protein: CASSLAGPVPKEQFF
CDR3 DNA: TGTGCCAGCAGCTTAGCGGGGCCAGTCCCTAAGGAGCAGTTCTTC

V gene: TRBV18
D gene: -
CDR3 length: 13
J gene: TRBJ1-1
clone size: -
CDR3 protein: CASSPTRETEAFF
CDR3 DNA: TGTGCCAGCTCACCCACCAGGGAAACTGAAGCTTTCTTT

V gene: TRBV29-1
D gene: TRBD2
CDR3 length: 15
J gene: TRBJ2-3
clone size: -
CDR3 protein: CSALLAGGSWDTQYF
CDR3 DNA: TGCAGCGCATTACTAGCGGGAGGGAGTTGGGATACGCAGTATTTT

V gene: TRBV21-1
D gene: -
CDR3 length: 14
J gene: TRBJ1-5
clone size: -
CDR3 protein: CASSWGGFRQPQHF
CDR3 DNA: TGTGCCAGCAGCTGGGGGGGCTTCCGACAGCCCCAGCATTTT

V gene: TRBV29-1
D gene: -
CDR3 length: 16
J gene: TRBJ2-3
clone size: few
CDR3 protein: CSVILQGGMITDTQYF
CDR3 DNA: TGCAGCGTTATCCTACAGGGAGGCATGATCACAGATACGCAGTATTTT